These T cell receptor beta chains were read from a single sample in a study of cytomegalovirus exposure and HLA in healthy donors. TCRdb's table, derived via immunoSEQ multiplex PCR, lists solely in-frame clones and lacks some. The table has approximately 110,000 clones, roughly 78% seen once. Input material: PBMCs. The receptors originated from a woman aged 35 to 49 in good health and CMV-seronegative. Each CDR3 is given without its conserved first and last residue.

v_call	j_call	cdr3_length	cdr3_aa
TRBV29-1	TRBJ1-5	12	SVEDSGNNQPQH
TRBV28	TRBJ2-7	13	ASSFPGLAGGEQY
TRBV27	TRBJ1-1	12	ASSPITGFAEAF
TRBV6-1	TRBJ2-1	11	ASSLEGDNEQF
TRBV6-5	TRBJ1-2	13	ASSYSTGGAGGYT
TRBV10-1	TRBJ2-5	11	ASRTSDQETQY
TRBV28	.	12	ASSLLGLDYEQY
TRBV5-1	TRBJ2-2	13	ASSQGQGSAGELF
TRBV4-3	TRBJ2-7	14	ASSPGDSSSAYEQY
TRBV4-3	TRBJ2-5	13	ASSPGTGGTETQY
TRBV7-2	TRBJ1-4	13	ASSVGQTGNEKLF
TRBV11-2	TRBJ1-3	13	ASSPQGAFGNTIY
TRBV5-4	TRBJ1-5	12	ASSLDRGDQPQH
TRBV11-2	TRBJ1-4	11	ASSSLRREKLF
TRBV30	TRBJ1-4	12	AWNGRGGDEKLF
TRBV7-2	TRBJ2-3	14	ASSLTGTSGRDRQY
TRBV5-1	TRBJ2-3	12	ASSLDTSTDTQY
TRBV28	TRBJ1-2	14	ASRPGTGGGRNGYT
TRBV27	TRBJ1-5	12	ASSFGQLNQPQH
TRBV9	TRBJ2-3	12	ASSAGQGGGTQY
TRBV7-9	TRBJ1-2	10	SSSLSGGGYT
TRBV5-6	TRBJ2-1	12	ASSLSGLVHEQF
TRBV28	TRBJ1-2	10	ASSLRNYGYT
TRBV7-2	TRBJ2-4	15	ASSLWGGELAKNIQY
TRBV7-2	TRBJ2-1	12	ASSLMGGPNEQF
TRBV19	TRBJ1-1	14	ASSVWTGGEGTEAF
TRBV7-2	TRBJ2-5	13	ASSIRGAGGETQY
TRBV7-2	TRBJ1-1	13	ASSTQGHTNTEAF
TRBV28	TRBJ2-3	14	ASSLLRGGARDTQY
TRBV2	TRBJ1-3	13	ASSDGQASGNTIY
TRBV28	TRBJ1-1	13	ASSPPGSMNTEAF